These 19 T cell receptor beta chains share one sample of origin, sequenced in a study of T cells in Graves' hyperthyroidism and ophthalmopathy. Amplification of TCR beta CDR3 regions was performed using RNA transcripts as template. The primer set for the first-round RT-PCR of the TCR CDR3 was HTBI. One entry per CDR3 protein results from TCRdb running MiXCR on the multiplex PCR reads. Altogether 300,000 to 350,000 distinct CDR3 sequences are present, 11% to 15% being singletons, with the ten largest covering approximately 23%. The sequenced material came from blood. The origin of the receptors is a woman aged 25 to 45 with Graves' hyperthyroidism.

This clonotype has a count of ten or more. The CDR3 loop reads CSARGQGSTEAFF. CDR3 nucleotides: TGCAGTGCTAGAGGACAGGGGAGCACTGAAGCTTTCTTT. The chain has TRBV20-1 and TRBJ1-1; 8 bases map to TRBD1. Germline values: CDR1 DFQATT, CDR2 SNEGSKA (reference sequence). This CDR3 spans 13 amino acids. The V and J ends lost 1 base and 4 bases, in that order; junction bases with no gene match: 2.

The V and J genes are TRBV29-1 and TRBJ1-4, with TRBD1 matching 9 bases. The CDR3 is 14 residues long. After removal of 7 bases from V and 5 bases from J, the junction contained 8 bases not matched to a gene. In germline, CDR1 is SQVTM, CDR2 ANQGSEA. In nucleotides, the CDR3 is TGCAGCGCTGGAGGCGGGACAGGGAATGAAAAACTGTTTTTT. Its translation is CSAGGGTGNEKLFF.

The DNA of the CDR3 is TGTGCCTGGAGTCTCCCCGTCTATGAGCAGTTCTTC. This encodes CAWSLPVYEQFF. V and J are TRBV30 and TRBJ2-1, with D uncertain. The CDR3 length is 12 residues. Germline loops: CDR1 GTSNPN, CDR2 SVGIG (reference sequence). V was clipped by 2 bases and J by 8 bases, with 10 bases between them.

Regarding this clonotype: One junction end does not reproduce the germline sequence, and a read error may be involved. The genes are TRBV7-9 and TRBJ2-6; TRBD1 matches at 10 bases. CDR3 length: 17 residues. Germline CDR1 reads SEHNR; CDR2 reads FQNEAQ (reference sequence). CDR3 sequence: CASRWTGGPSGANVLTF. In DNA, the CDR3 is TGTGCCAGCAGATGGACAGGGGGACCCTCTGGGGCCAACGTCTTGACTTTC.

This clonotype was seen a handful of times. The CDR3 spells CASSPSRNEKLFF. The CDR3 DNA is TGTGCCAGCAGCCCCTCCCGAAATGAAAAACTGTTTTTT. This sequence joins TRBV7-2 and TRBJ1-4, with D uncertain. V was cut by 5 bases and J by 5 bases, with 9 bases left in between. In germline, CDR1 is SGHTA, CDR2 FQGNSA. The CDR3 has 13 amino acids.

Ten or more counts support this clonotype. The chain is built from TRBV30 and TRBJ1-1; D ambiguous. CDR3 length equals 13 residues. The germline gives CDR1 GTSNPN, CDR2 SVGIG (reference sequence). V lost 0 bases and J 5 bases, leaving 10 bases between the germline ends. CDR3 in amino acids: CAWSVGFGTEAFF. CDR3 nucleotide sequence: TGTGCCTGGAGTGTAGGCTTCGGTACTGAAGCTTTCTTT.

This chain connects TRBV24-1 to TRBJ2-5; TRBD1 agrees at 8 bases. The ends lost 1 base at V and 5 bases at J; junction bases unmatched: 2. Germline V gene lookup returns CDR1 KGHDR and CDR2 SFDVKD. The CDR3 contains 14 residues. The CDR3 sequence is CATSDFGQGETQYF. In nucleotides, the CDR3 is TGTGCCACCAGTGATTTCGGACAGGGTGAGACCCAGTACTTC.

This clonotype was counted a few times. Since a much larger clone is just one base distant, this may be a read error. The final CDR3 position lacks the conserved phenylalanine or tryptophan, pointing to a likely read error. The chain is built from TRBV6-2 or TRBV6-3 and TRBJ1-5; 8 bases map to TRBD1. Germline CDR1 and CDR2: MNHEY and SVGEGT. The CDR3 spans 15 residues. V gave up 5 bases and J gave up 2 bases; unmatched junction bases: 5. This CDR3 reads CASSAQGQGNQPQHL. DNA of the CDR3: TGTGCCAGCAGTGCACAGGGACAGGGCAATCAGCCCCAGCATCTT.

Many counts were recorded for this clonotype. V gene TRBV5-1 combines with J gene TRBJ2-1, with D tentatively TRBD1 or TRBD2 (5 bases each). V was trimmed by 9 bases and J by 4 bases, leaving 17 bases between them. The length of the CDR3 is 14 residues. Germline lookup yields CDR1 SGHRS and CDR2 YFSETQ. Here the CDR3 reads CATSEGPGYNEQFF. DNA of the CDR3: TGCGCCACCTCAGAGGGGCCCGGGTACAATGAGCAGTTCTTC.

The table lists this clonotype with a few counts. The chain carries TRBV20-1 and TRBJ2-3; D remains ambiguous. This CDR3 spans 13 amino acids. V lost 6 bases to trimming and J lost 2 bases, with 12 bases between them. CDR1 is DFQATT, CDR2 SNEGSKA, per germline (reference sequence). The chain's CDR3 is CSAFKDPTDTQYF. CDR3 nucleotides: TGCAGTGCCTTCAAGGACCCCACAGATACGCAGTATTTT.

The chain has TRBV18 and TRBJ1-2, with 7 nucleotides matching TRBD1. V shed 5 bases and J 5 bases; nucleotides not matched to a gene: 5. The germline V gene encodes CDR1 KGHSH and CDR2 LQKENI. The CDR3 is 13 residues long. The CDR3 spells CASSKQGTYGYTF. The CDR3 DNA reads TGTGCCAGCTCAAAACAGGGGACTTATGGCTACACCTTC.

This chain connects TRBV7-6 to TRBJ2-5, with 7 nucleotides matching TRBD1. With V trimmed by 5 bases and J by 0 bases, 9 bases remained unmatched. Germline V gene data show CDR1 as SGHVS and CDR2 as FNYEAQ. CDR3 length: 16 residues. The CDR3 loop is CASSPHRGRYQETQYF. The CDR3 DNA reads TGTGCCAGCAGCCCCCACAGGGGCAGGTACCAAGAGACCCAGTACTTC.

This rearrangement joins TRBV28 to TRBJ2-1, with D unclear. The CDR3 is 13 amino acids. Per the germline V gene, CDR1 is MDHEN and CDR2 is SYDVKM. Trimming shortened V by 2 bases and J by 7 bases, and 9 bases separated the two germline ends. The CDR3 spells CASSLIVLNEQFF. The CDR3 DNA reads TGTGCCAGCAGTTTAATAGTTCTTAATGAGCAGTTCTTC.

This clonotype was seen at least ten times. The genes are TRBV7-9 and TRBJ2-2; D is unclear. Germline V gives CDR1 SEHNR, CDR2 FQNEAQ (reference sequence). With 6 bases removed from V and 5 bases from J, the gap between germline ends came to 22 bases. The CDR3 length is 17 residues. CDR3 sequence: CASSPLATELRTGELFF. CDR3 bases: TGTGCCAGCAGTCCCTTGGCTACTGAATTGAGGACCGGGGAGCTGTTTTTT.

The chain couples TRBV6-1 to TRBJ1-3; no clear D. V was pared by 9 bases and J by 8 bases, with 11 bases between. Germline V gives CDR1 MNHNS, CDR2 SASEGT. The CDR3 runs 11 residues. The CDR3 loop reads CASRGWDTIYF. In DNA form, the CDR3 reads TGTGCCAGTAGAGGCTGGGACACCATATATTTT.

This clonotype was detected many times. The CDR3 DNA is TGTGCCTGGAGTGTAAGCCTTTTGGGGAACACCATATATTTT. It yields the protein CAWSVSLLGNTIYF. The chain carries TRBV30 and TRBJ1-3; D is ambiguous. This CDR3 contains 14 residues. Trimming removed 0 bases from V and 7 bases from J, with 13 bases in between. Germline values: CDR1 GTSNPN, CDR2 SVGIG (reference sequence).

This clonotype was seen many times. CDR3 sequence reads: CASSLAAGGFDTQYF. Written as DNA, the CDR3 is TGTGCCAGCAGCTTAGCGGCGGGAGGATTTGATACGCAGTATTTT. V gene TRBV7-2 combines with J gene TRBJ2-3; 8 nucleotides align to TRBD2. The CDR3 sequence is 15 residues long. CDR1 and CDR2 (germline): SGHTA, FQGNSA. J lost 6 bases, V lost 0 bases, and 5 bases had no gene match.

This clonotype was picked up many times. This chain connects TRBV2 to TRBJ2-5; no reliable D call. The CDR3 has 12 amino acids. The V end lost 7 bases, the J end lost 1 base, and 7 bases lay between the germline ends. CDR1 is SNHLY and CDR2 is FYNNEI in the germline V gene. The CDR3 region is CASNRAQETQYF. For the CDR3, the DNA is TGTGCCAGCAACAGAGCCCAAGAGACCCAGTACTTC.

The table lists this clonotype with many counts. The J gene is TRBJ1-1, the V gene TRBV6-1; 7 bases fit TRBD1. In germline, CDR1 is MNHNS, CDR2 SASEGT. V lost 5 bases to trimming and J lost 2 bases; unmatched junction nucleotides: 2. The CDR3 is 13 amino acids. CDR3 sequence reads: CASSWDSNTEAFF. The CDR3 DNA follows: TGTGCCAGCAGTTGGGACAGCAACACTGAAGCTTTCTTT.